The 26 T cell receptor beta chains below all came from one sample that was sequenced in a study of T cells expressing NK-cell markers (TCRdb year 2020). Library method: 5' RACE. The instrument given in TCRdb is Illumina HiSeq 2000. The reads were reprocessed in TCRdb, with one entry per CDR3 protein sequence and no accompanying DNA. The data table for this sample lists 400,000 to 450,000 distinct CDR3 sequences. 7.3% of the sample is taken by the ten largest. The sequencing sample was made of blood T cells: a sorted CD56 or NKG2C T cell subset, CD4+ or CD8+ T cells, or bulk PBMC T cells (not recorded which). Receptors were obtained from a woman between 18 and 70 years old in good health.

The rearrangement uses TRBV19 and TRBJ1-2; no DNA is available, so the TRBD1 call from TCRdb remains unchecked. Germline CDR1 LNHDA, CDR2 SQIVND (reference sequence). The length of the CDR3 is 14 residues. The CDR3 protein is CASIGGGLGDGYTF.

This chain joins TRBV15 and TRBJ2-1. CDR3 length equals 13 residues. Per the germline V gene, CDR1 is LNHNV and CDR2 is YYDKDF (reference sequence). The CDR3 protein is CATSSRGWDEQFF.

The chain recombines TRBV7-2 with TRBJ1-5; checking the TCRdb D call of TRBD1 is not possible without DNA. Germline-derived CDR1 and CDR2 are SGHTA and FQGNSA. The CDR3 contains 15 residues. The CDR3 protein is CASSPRWGGDQPQHF. Using reference TRBV7-2 and TRBJ1-5 for the parts outside the CDR3, the full variable domain is GAGVSQSPSNKVTEKGKDVELRCDPISGHTALYWYRQSLGQGLEFLIYFQGNSAPDKSGLPSDRFSAERTGGSVSTLTIQRTQQEDSAVYLCASSPRWGGDQPQHFGDGTRLSIL.

This sequence joins TRBV3-1 and TRBJ2-5; the TCRdb D gene call, TRBD2, has no DNA to confirm it. The CDR3 runs to 14 residues. Germline assignment: CDR1 LGHDT and CDR2 YNNKEL (reference sequence). The CDR3 reads CASSHFGGGETQYF.

The chain recombines TRBV20-1 with TRBJ1-3. Germline V CDR1 and CDR2: DFQATT, SNEGSKA (reference sequence). The CDR3 covers 18 residues. The CDR3 spells CSASNTMGRIGSGNTIYF.

The J gene is TRBJ2-7, the V gene TRBV7-9; absent DNA, TCRdb's TRBD1 call cannot be checked. Per the germline V gene, CDR1 is SEHNR and CDR2 is FQNEAQ (reference sequence). The CDR3 contains 12 residues. The chain's CDR3 is CASGRGSYEQYF.

The chain carries TRBV20-1 and TRBJ1-2; without DNA, the TCRdb call of TRBD1 cannot be checked. The germline V gene has CDR1 DFQATT and CDR2 SNEGSKA (reference sequence). The CDR3 consists of 14 residues. The CDR3: CSASGLGTEDGYTF.

The chain has TRBV21-1 and TRBJ2-2; checking the TCRdb D call of TRBD1 is not possible without DNA. TRBV21-1 is described as a pseudogene. The CDR3 totals 14 residues. This chain's CDR3 is CASSKLDRQLGLFF.

V usage is TRBV20-1 and J usage is TRBJ2-2; there is no DNA to check the TCRdb D call of TRBD1. This CDR3 contains 18 residues. Germline CDR1 reads DFQATT; CDR2 reads SNEGSKA (reference sequence). Here the CDR3 reads CSATLLTPGQKNTGELFF.

This rearrangement joins TRBV3-1 to TRBJ1-2; TCRdb's D call of TRBD1 is untestable without DNA. This CDR3 is 14 amino acids long. Germline CDR1 is LGHDT and CDR2 is YNNKEL (reference sequence). CDR3 amino acids: CASSRATSNYGYTF.

The V call is TRBV11-2, the J call TRBJ2-1. The length of the CDR3 is 15 residues. Germline V gene data show CDR1 as SGHAT and CDR2 as FQNNGV. CDR3 protein: CASSSDYGDYNEQFF.

The CDR3 here is CASSFVVGDEAFF. V usage is TRBV5-6 and J usage is TRBJ1-1. Germline CDR1 is SGHDT and CDR2 is YYEEEE. This CDR3 region has 13 residues.

The chain couples TRBV4-3 to TRBJ2-7. CDR1 LGHNA and CDR2 YSLEER come from the germline V gene. CDR3 length: 14 amino acids. The CDR3 region is CASSQISGSYEQYF.

The rearrangement uses TRBV7-9 and TRBJ1-1; with no DNA, the TCRdb D assignment of TRBD1 cannot be verified. This CDR3 is 15 amino acids long. Germline V gene data show CDR1 as SEHNR and CDR2 as FQNEAQ (reference sequence). CDR3 region: CASSSQGTGNTEAFF.

This chain links TRBV19 with TRBJ1-1; TCRdb names TRBD1, which stays unverified in the absence of DNA. In germline, CDR1 is LNHDA, CDR2 SQIVND (reference sequence). This CDR3 has 14 residues. CDR3 region: CASVEGTLNTEAFF.

This chain joins TRBV20-1 and TRBJ2-1; TCRdb gives TRBD2 as the D gene, but with no DNA this cannot be confirmed. The CDR3 has 17 amino acids. Germline CDR1 DFQATT, CDR2 SNEGSKA (reference sequence). CDR3 residues: CSANLMIGTAPGNEQFF.

This rearrangement joins TRBV24-1 to TRBJ2-3; lacking DNA, the TRBD1 call made by TCRdb goes unchecked. The V gene's germline CDR1 is KGHDR and CDR2 SFDVKD. The CDR3 has 13 amino acids. CDR3 sequence: CATLPQGSDTQYF.

V usage is TRBV6-5 and J usage is TRBJ1-1; TCRdb selects TRBD1, and the lack of DNA leaves this call unchecked. The CDR3 is 16 amino acids. Germline V gives CDR1 MNHEY, CDR2 SVGAGI. CDR3 amino acids: CASSYSKGIQNTEAFF.

This chain connects TRBV30 to TRBJ2-1. This CDR3 contains 13 residues. Germline loops: CDR1 GTSNPN, CDR2 SVGIG (reference sequence). CDR3 sequence reads: CAWSVRPIAEQFF.

This chain links TRBV6-6 with TRBJ2-3. Germline V gives CDR1 MNHNY, CDR2 SVGAGI (reference sequence). The CDR3 totals 11 residues. CDR3 loop: CASSYLDTQYF.

The chain has TRBV7-9 and TRBJ2-5; TCRdb's D gene call, TRBD1, goes unchecked for lack of DNA. There are 12 residues in the CDR3. Germline lookup yields CDR1 SEHNR and CDR2 FQNEAQ (reference sequence). The chain's CDR3 is CASTNPLQTQYF. Combining the CDR3 with reference TRBV7-9 and TRBJ2-5 gives the whole variable domain DTGVSQNPRHKITKRGQNVTFRCDPISEHNRLYWYRQTLGQGPEFLTYFQNEAQLEKSRLLSDRFSAERPKGSFSTLEIQRTEQGDSAMYLCASTNPLQTQYFGPGTRLLVL.

V usage is TRBV20-1 and J usage is TRBJ2-3; the D call of TRBD2 rests on TCRdb alone, since no DNA is present to check it. Germline lookup yields CDR1 DFQATT and CDR2 SNEGSKA (reference sequence). The CDR3 has 16 amino acids. CDR3: CSAEPGLAGFTDTQYF.

This rearrangement joins TRBV10-2 to TRBJ2-3; TCRdb's D gene call, TRBD1, goes unchecked for lack of DNA. This CDR3 has 16 residues. CDR1 is WSHSY and CDR2 is SAAADI in the germline V gene. The CDR3: CASSPDRQARTDTQYF.

The genes are TRBV9 and TRBJ2-3; with no DNA, the TCRdb D assignment of TRBD2 cannot be verified. The CDR3 has 16 residues. Germline values: CDR1 SGDLS, CDR2 YYNGEE. Here the CDR3 reads CASSPVGGTFTDTQYF.

The rearrangement uses TRBV11-2 and TRBJ2-7; TCRdb picks TRBD2, but there is no DNA to check that call. Germline V gene sequence: CDR1 SGHAT, CDR2 FQNNGV. CDR3 size: 14 residues. The CDR3 loop is CASRLARGSYEQYF.

The rearrangement links TRBV28 to TRBJ2-1; the TCRdb call, TRBD1, lacks DNA for checking. The germline gives CDR1 MDHEN, CDR2 SYDVKM. CDR3 length equals 19 residues. The CDR3 loop is CASSLGGSATTSSYNEQFF. The variable domain in full, completed from reference TRBV28 and TRBJ2-1, reads DVKVTQSSRYLVKRTGEKVFLECVQDMDHENMFWYRQDPGLGLRLIYFSYDVKMKEKGDIPEGYSVSREKKERFSLILESASTNQTSMYLCASSLGGSATTSSYNEQFFGPGTRLTVL.